This T cell receptor beta chain was sequenced during a study of blood T cell repertoires in COVID-19. Sequencing used immunoSEQ multiplex PCR; TCRdb keeps in-frame clones, though not all of them. This sample yields about 100,000 clones, of which less than 85% are seen a single time; 1.5% to 2% belongs to the top ten. What was sequenced was peripheral blood. The source of this sequence is a woman in her sixties or seventies with active or convalescent COVID-19.

The chain's CDR3 is CASSLSQGTSEQYF. The CDR3 DNA follows: TGTGCCAGCAGTTTAAGTCAGGGAACAAGCGAGCAGTACTTC. The rearrangement uses TRBV28 and TRBJ2-7, with D perhaps TRBD1 (5 bases). Trimming removed 2 bases from V and 6 bases from J, with 14 bases in between. CDR1 and CDR2 from the germline V gene are MDHEN and SYDVKM. This CDR3 comprises 14 residues.